This TCR beta chain was identified in a study of STAT5B mutations in CD4+ large granular lymphocyte leukemia. Across the whole study: The CDR3 'QG' motif was associated with a particular HLA allele among healthy donors.

Germline loops: CDR1 LGHNA, CDR2 YNFKEQ. The CDR3 extends over 16 amino acids. The V gene end was trimmed by 4 bases and the J gene end by 3 bases; junction bases not matched to a gene: 8. Libraries were prepared by immunoSEQ multiplex PCR; TCRdb keeps only in-frame clonotypes and omits some of them. In the table there are some 30,000 clones, around 81% of which are singletons. Study-level findings and limits: Main leukemic clonotypes were patient-specific, but 25% appeared at low frequency elsewhere. TRBV06-family usage was enriched in top patient clones (8/27) versus controls (2/35). Without HLA matching, higher CD4+ than CD8+ T-LGLL clonality could reflect small sample size.

A few counts support this clone. Its antigen is still unknown. The material sequenced was CD4+ T cells from blood buffy coats. The source of this sequence is a human donor in good health. The chain is built from TRBV4-2 and TRBJ1-3, with 8 bases that match TRBD1. The CDR3 DNA follows: TGTGCCAGCAGCCGGGACCAGGGGGCATTTGGAAACACCATATATTTT. Translated, it gives CASSRDQGAFGNTIYF.